A single sample is the source of the 10 T cell receptor beta chains below, sequenced in a study of T-cell memory formation after mild COVID-19. MiXCR was run by TCRdb on the 5' RACE reads, yielding one entry per CDR3 protein. The data contain roughly 450,000 distinct CDR3 sequences, approximately 18% of them seen just once; the ten biggest clones take up 20% to 25%. The sample taken for sequencing was PBMCs or a T cell subset sorted from them (not recorded which). The receptors here all came from a man younger than 35 who had mild COVID-19 (a few samples of this study predate the infection). Cell type and time point are not known.

The J gene is TRBJ2-3, the V gene TRBV11-2; the match to TRBD2 covers 7 bases. Germline trimming cut 8 bases from V and 5 bases from J; bases unmatched to any gene: 7. The V gene's germline CDR1 is SGHAT and CDR2 FQNNGV. This CDR3 is built from 13 residues. CDR3 sequence (DNA): TGTGCCAGCTCATGGAGGGAGGGAGATACGCAGTATTTT. It specifies CASSWREGDTQYF.

CDR3 sequence: CASSESWRLAAIRSYEQYF. The CDR3 nucleotides read TGCGCCAGCAGTGAGTCGTGGAGACTAGCGGCGATACGCTCCTACGAGCAGTACTTC. The chain links TRBV10-1 to TRBJ2-7, with TRBD2 matching 9 bases. After removal of 0 bases from V and 0 bases from J, the junction contained 12 bases not matched to a gene. Germline V gene sequence: CDR1 WNHNN, CDR2 SYGVQD (reference sequence). The CDR3 is 19 amino acids.

This chain joins TRBV2 and TRBJ2-5; D is unclear. The CDR3 consists of 13 residues. The germline V gene has CDR1 SNHLY and CDR2 FYNNEI. Trimming removed 4 bases from V and 5 bases from J, with 11 bases in between. This CDR3 is CASSGAGWETQYF. CDR3 sequence (DNA): TGTGCCAGCAGTGGGGCAGGTTGGGAGACCCAGTACTTC.

This clonotype was seen only a few times. V gene TRBV7-2 combines with J gene TRBJ1-5; D unresolved. The CDR3 is 13 residues long. Looked up from germline, CDR1 is SGHTA and CDR2 is FQGNSA. V lost 0 bases and J 6 bases, leaving 6 bases between the germline ends. The CDR3 nucleotides are TGTGCCAGCAGCTTAGCACTTGCTCAGCCCCAGCATTTT. It codes for CASSLALAQPQHF.

This clonotype was seen more than once but under ten times. The chain joins TRBV7-9 to TRBJ1-1; 9 bases are a match to TRBD1. This CDR3 spans 14 amino acids. Per germline, CDR1 SEHNR and CDR2 FQNEAQ (reference sequence). The junction had 8 bases not matched to a gene; V was cut back by 3 bases and J by 9 bases. The CDR3 DNA reads as TGTGCCAGCAGCTTTCAGGACAGGGGTGAAAAAGCTTTCTTT. As protein: CASSFQDRGEKAFF.

In its sample, this clonotype was seen many times. The chain recombines TRBV7-9 with TRBJ2-7; 8 nucleotides match TRBD1. This CDR3 has 14 residues. Germline CDR1 SEHNR, CDR2 FQNEAQ (reference sequence). Trimming cost V 3 bases and J 2 bases; bases outside gene matches: 3. The chain's CDR3 is CASSLDRAPYEQYF. The CDR3 DNA is TGTGCCAGCAGCTTGGACAGGGCTCCCTACGAGCAGTACTTC.

This clonotype was counted a few times. The gene calls are TRBV7-9 and TRBJ1-1, with no clear D. CDR3 length equals 15 residues. Germline V gives CDR1 SEHNR, CDR2 FQNEAQ (reference sequence). The V gene lost 3 bases and the J gene lost 4 bases, with 15 bases spanning the gap. CDR3 DNA: TGTGCCAGCAGCTTCCCCGGGTCAACGGGCACTGAAGCTTTCTTT. Translation: CASSFPGSTGTEAFF.

This clonotype has more than one count but fewer than ten. The rearrangement links TRBV7-3 to TRBJ2-2, with no clear D. V lost 2 bases, J lost 4 bases, and 11 bases lay in between. CDR1 and CDR2 from the germline V gene are SGHTA and FQGTGA. The CDR3 is made up of 15 amino acids. DNA of the CDR3: TGTGCCAGCAGCTTAGGCCAGGCCCGCACCGGGGAGCTGTTTTTT. Translating it yields CASSLGQARTGELFF.

This clonotype occurred many times. This CDR3 is CSARDVQTSTDTQYF. The CDR3 nucleotides are TGCAGTGCTAGAGATGTCCAGACTAGCACAGATACGCAGTATTTT. The rearrangement joins TRBV20-1 to TRBJ2-3; D not certain. V gave up 0 bases and J gave up 0 bases, with 10 bases separating them. Germline CDR1 and CDR2: DFQATT and SNEGSKA (reference sequence). The CDR3 has 15 residues.

The chain couples TRBV9 to TRBJ1-2; D is unresolved. Germline loops: CDR1 SGDLS, CDR2 YYNGEE. Trimming shortened V by 0 bases and J by 9 bases, and 15 bases separated the two germline ends. The CDR3 covers 14 residues. This CDR3 reads CASSVDHTDLSYTF. CDR3 nucleotides: TGTGCCAGCAGCGTAGACCACACTGATTTAAGCTACACCTTC.